This TCR beta chain is from a study of T cell responses to AZD1222 COVID-19 vaccine. Germline V lookup: CDR1 SGHNT, CDR2 YYREEE (reference sequence). J lost 2 bases, V lost 4 bases, and 3 bases had no gene match. This CDR3 is built from 13 residues. A note on this clone: The antigen is not known.

Profiled with immunoSEQ multiplex PCR; TCRdb holds only in-frame clones, not every one. The sample has about 94,000 clones; roughly 90% are singletons. Overall study findings and caveats: A reported finding is that nearly half of spike-specific TCRs target unmutated variant regions. Increases in Spike-specific TCR breadth and depth were seen after two AZD1222 doses.

This material consisted of peripheral blood, taken 28 days after the second AZD1222 dose. The receptor was derived from an adult who received the AZD1222 COVID-19 vaccine. The chain employs TRBV5-4 and TRBJ2-7; 7 nucleotides align to TRBD1. CDR3 bases: TGTGCCAGCAGCGGGACAGCCGCCTACGAGCAGTACTTC. Translation: CASSGTAAYEQYF.